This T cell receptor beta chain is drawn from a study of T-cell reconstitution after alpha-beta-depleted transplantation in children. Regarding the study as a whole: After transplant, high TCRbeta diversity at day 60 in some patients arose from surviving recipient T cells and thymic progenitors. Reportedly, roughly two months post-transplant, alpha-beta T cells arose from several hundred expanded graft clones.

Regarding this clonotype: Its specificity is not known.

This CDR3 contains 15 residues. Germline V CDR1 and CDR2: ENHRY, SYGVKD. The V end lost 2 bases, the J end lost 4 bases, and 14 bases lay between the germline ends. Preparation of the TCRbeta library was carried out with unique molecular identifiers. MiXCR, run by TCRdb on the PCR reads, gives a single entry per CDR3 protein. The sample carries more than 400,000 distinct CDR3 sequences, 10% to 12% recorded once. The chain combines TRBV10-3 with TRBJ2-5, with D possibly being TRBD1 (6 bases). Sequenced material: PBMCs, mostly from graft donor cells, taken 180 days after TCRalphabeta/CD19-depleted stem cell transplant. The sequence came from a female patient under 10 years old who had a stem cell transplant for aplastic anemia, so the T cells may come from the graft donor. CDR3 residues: CAISERDLRGETQYF. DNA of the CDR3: TGTGCCATCAGTGAGCGGGATCTCAGGGGAGAGACCCAGTACTTC.